This T cell receptor beta chain appears in the sequencing data of a study of Ad26.COV2.S vaccination and SARS-CoV-2 variants. Study-level information: The study gave Ad26.COV2.S intramuscularly, once or twice 56 days apart.

Noted treatment: some 20 received Ad26.COV2.S at low or high dose, single or two shots; several received placebo; per-sample allocation not given. Vaccine and placebo recipients were sampled on day 63 after the first injection. Some clones are missing from TCRdb's copy, which holds only in-frame ones; the method was immunoSEQ multiplex PCR. The data show 300,000 to 400,000 clones, more than 75% seen once. The sequence came from a person between 18 and 65 years old who received the Ad26.COV2.S COVID-19 vaccine or a placebo. The input for sequencing was peripheral blood, taken in a trial of Ad26.COV2.S vaccine versus placebo.

The CDR3, as DNA: TGTGCCAGCAGCTTACCGGGGAACCAAGAGACCCAGTACTTC. Translating it yields CASSLPGNQETQYF. The V call is TRBV7-9, the J call TRBJ2-5; maybe TRBD2 (5 bases). Deletions cut 2 bases from V and 0 bases from J, with 7 bases between. The CDR3 loop spans 14 amino acids. Germline V CDR1 and CDR2: SEHNR, FQNEAQ (reference sequence).